This is a list of T cell receptor beta chains from one sample in a study of Ad26.COV2.S vaccination and SARS-CoV-2 variants. This table comes from immunoSEQ multiplex PCR, and its TCRdb copy is limited to in-frame clones, with some not included. In the table there are some 240,000 clones, approximately 88% of which are singletons. Specimen: peripheral blood, collected in a trial of Ad26.COV2.S vaccine versus placebo. The receptors here all came from a person aged 18-65 years who received the Ad26.COV2.S COVID-19 vaccine or a placebo. Each CDR3 is given without its conserved first and last residue.

j_gene: TRBJ2-6; v_gene: TRBV7-2; CDR3aa: ASSYRVTGANVLT
j_gene: TRBJ2-1; v_gene: TRBV4-3; CDR3aa: ASSQEGQGQDEQF
j_gene: TRBJ1-5; v_gene: TRBV27; CDR3aa: ASSFGQPQH
j_gene: TRBJ1-4; v_gene: TRBV7-9; CDR3aa: ASSLSTRGGEKLF
j_gene: TRBJ2-6; v_gene: TRBV6-5; CDR3aa: AGRGGRGSNVLT
j_gene: TRBJ1-2; v_gene: TRBV7-8; CDR3aa: ASSSRTEGGYT
j_gene: TRBJ1-4; v_gene: TRBV5-1; CDR3aa: ASSAVGEKLF
j_gene: TRBJ1-1; v_gene: TRBV6-5; CDR3aa: ASRRNPYDEAF
j_gene: TRBJ1-5; v_gene: TRBV7-2; CDR3aa: ASSEGQGFGNQPQH
j_gene: TRBJ1-4; v_gene: TRBV2; CDR3aa: ASVTGPSGNEKLF
j_gene: TRBJ2-5; v_gene: TRBV4-1; CDR3aa: ASSLAQRTGTGETQY
j_gene: TRBJ1-2; v_gene: TRBV19; CDR3aa: ASSAGRHGYT
j_gene: TRBJ1-2; v_gene: TRBV9; CDR3aa: ASSRDGQYGYT
j_gene: TRBJ2-1; v_gene: TRBV11-2; CDR3aa: ASSLDRREQF
j_gene: TRBJ1-3; v_gene: TRBV19; CDR3aa: ASSTRGQGARAVGNTIY
j_gene: TRBJ2-7; v_gene: TRBV7-2; CDR3aa: ASSFPGTASYEQY
j_gene: TRBJ1-4; v_gene: TRBV6-5; CDR3aa: ASSYRPENEKLF
j_gene: TRBJ2-2; v_gene: TRBV6-5; CDR3aa: ASSYGRGNTGELF
j_gene: TRBJ1-6; v_gene: TRBV5-3; CDR3aa: ARNRVPREPNSPLH
j_gene: TRBJ2-3; v_gene: TRBV5-6; CDR3aa: ASSFGSGHRY
j_gene: TRBJ2-1; v_gene: TRBV5-1; CDR3aa: ASSSAGVLYNEQF
j_gene: TRBJ2-2; v_gene: TRBV6-2/TRBV6-3; CDR3aa: ASSDRTSGITGELF
j_gene: TRBJ1-2; v_gene: TRBV4-3; CDR3aa: ASSQVSRVSSPGYT
j_gene: TRBJ1-4; v_gene: TRBV6-5; CDR3aa: ASMFGKELF
j_gene: TRBJ2-2; v_gene: TRBV6-2/TRBV6-3; CDR3aa: ASSFSPGGGGTGELF
j_gene: TRBJ1-4; v_gene: TRBV14; CDR3aa: ASSRGQLGNEKLF
j_gene: TRBJ2-1; v_gene: TRBV7-8; CDR3aa: ASSRKQGSYNEQF
j_gene: TRBJ1-2; v_gene: TRBV5-4; CDR3aa: ASSRGGGSDGYT
j_gene: TRBJ1-5; v_gene: TRBV7-3; CDR3aa: ASSLGSLQPQH
j_gene: TRBJ2-1; v_gene: TRBV2; CDR3aa: ASSRLAGSREF
j_gene: TRBJ2-3; v_gene: TRBV18; CDR3aa: ASSPRAKDTQY
j_gene: TRBJ1-2; v_gene: TRBV7-3; CDR3aa: ASSPSGQGLRT
j_gene: TRBJ2-5; v_gene: TRBV19; CDR3aa: ASSIKQGGQGPFGRETQY
j_gene: TRBJ2-4; v_gene: TRBV14; CDR3aa: ASSQGTKNIQY
j_gene: TRBJ2-2; v_gene: TRBV24-1; CDR3aa: ATSGLAGGTGELF
j_gene: TRBJ1-5; v_gene: TRBV4-2; CDR3aa: ASSQRGSSNQPQH
j_gene: TRBJ2-5; v_gene: TRBV29-1; CDR3aa: SVENRGLQETQY
j_gene: TRBJ2-3; v_gene: TRBV4-1; CDR3aa: ASSQGPSAGGPRDTQY
j_gene: TRBJ1-6; v_gene: TRBV7-2; CDR3aa: ASSLKLFQDNSPLH
j_gene: TRBJ1-3; v_gene: TRBV19; CDR3aa: ASSWGASGNTIY
j_gene: TRBJ2-1; v_gene: TRBV7-9; CDR3aa: ASSSRGGTGLGEQF
j_gene: TRBJ1-4; v_gene: TRBV23-1; CDR3aa: ASKSLGQGVGATNEKLF
j_gene: TRBJ2-6; v_gene: TRBV3-1/TRBV3-2; CDR3aa: ASSRTGGSSGANVLT